This T cell receptor (beta chain) was recorded in a study of blood T cells in healthy people across ages. This clonotype was seen only a few times. A sample-barcoded 5' primer and a J-beta primer mix were used in a second PCR of about 6 to 12 cycles. MiXCR was run by TCRdb on the 5' RACE reads, yielding one entry per CDR3 protein. The sample contains roughly 1,700,000 distinct CDR3 sequences, approximately 28% of which appear only once. Sequenced: blood. The sequence was collected from a woman aged 25 to 39 in good health.

For the CDR3, the DNA is TGTGCCAGCATTGTGGACAGTCAGGGCGAGCAGTACTTC. Translated: CASIVDSQGEQYF. V is TRBV2 and J is TRBJ2-7, with D tentatively TRBD1 (6 bases). The CDR3 consists of 13 residues. The ends were cut back, 7 bases at V and 6 bases at J, with 16 bases in the middle. Germline values: CDR1 SNHLY, CDR2 FYNNEI.